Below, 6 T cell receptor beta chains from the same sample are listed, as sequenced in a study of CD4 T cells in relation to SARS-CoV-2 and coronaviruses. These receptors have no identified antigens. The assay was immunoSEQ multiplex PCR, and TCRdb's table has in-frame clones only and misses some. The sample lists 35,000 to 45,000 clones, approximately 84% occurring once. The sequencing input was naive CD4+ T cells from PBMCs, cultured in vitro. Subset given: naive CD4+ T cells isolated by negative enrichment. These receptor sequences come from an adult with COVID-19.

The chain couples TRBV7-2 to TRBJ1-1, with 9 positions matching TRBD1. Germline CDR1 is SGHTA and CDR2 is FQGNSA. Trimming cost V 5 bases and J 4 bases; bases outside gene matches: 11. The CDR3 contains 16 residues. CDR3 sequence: CASSPQGAVGSTEAFF. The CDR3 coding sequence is TGTGCCAGCAGCCCACAGGGGGCGGTAGGAAGCACTGAAGCTTTCTTT.

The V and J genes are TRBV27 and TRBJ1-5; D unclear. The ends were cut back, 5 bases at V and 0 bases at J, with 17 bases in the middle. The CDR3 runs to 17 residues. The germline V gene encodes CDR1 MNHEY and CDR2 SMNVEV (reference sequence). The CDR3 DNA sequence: TGTGCCAGCAGTCCCTACCCCCCCCTATATAGCAATCAGCCCCAGCATTTT. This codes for CASSPYPPLYSNQPQHF.

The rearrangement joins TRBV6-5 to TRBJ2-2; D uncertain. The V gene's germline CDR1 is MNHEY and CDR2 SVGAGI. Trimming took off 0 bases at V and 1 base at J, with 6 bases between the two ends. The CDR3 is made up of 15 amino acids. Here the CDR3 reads CASSYSGGNTGELFF. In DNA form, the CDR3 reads TGTGCCAGCAGTTACTCAGGCGGGAACACCGGGGAGCTGTTTTTT.

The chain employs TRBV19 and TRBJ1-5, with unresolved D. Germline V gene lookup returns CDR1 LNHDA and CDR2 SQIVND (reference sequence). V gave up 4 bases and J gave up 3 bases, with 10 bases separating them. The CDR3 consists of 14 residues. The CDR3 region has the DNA TGTGCCAGTAGTAGCCAGGAACTCAATCAGCCCCAGCATTTT. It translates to CASSSQELNQPQHF.

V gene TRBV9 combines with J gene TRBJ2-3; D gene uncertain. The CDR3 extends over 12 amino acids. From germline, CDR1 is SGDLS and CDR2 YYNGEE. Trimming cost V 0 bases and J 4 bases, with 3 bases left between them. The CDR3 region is CASSVGPDTQYF. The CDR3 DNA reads TGTGCCAGCAGCGTAGGACCAGATACGCAGTATTTT.

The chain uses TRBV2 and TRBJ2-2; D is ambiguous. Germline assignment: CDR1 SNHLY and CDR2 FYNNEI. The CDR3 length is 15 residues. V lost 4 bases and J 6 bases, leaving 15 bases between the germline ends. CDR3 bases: TGTGCCAGCAGTGCAAACTTCGTGGGGTCCGGGGAGCTGTTTTTT. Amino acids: CASSANFVGSGELFF.